The sequence of this TCR beta chain was determined in a study of blood T cell repertoires in COVID-19. This CDR3 has 13 amino acids. CDR1 is KGHSH and CDR2 is LQKENI in the germline V gene. Trimming removed 3 bases from V and 4 bases from J, with 9 bases in between. Using immunoSEQ multiplex PCR, the repertoire was profiled, and TCRdb retains in-frame clones only, with some absent. The sample consists of 150,000 to 200,000 clones, more than 75% of them appearing once. Sequences were obtained from peripheral blood. The sequence was collected from a man aged 60-69 years with active or convalescent COVID-19. The V gene is TRBV18, the J gene TRBJ1-1, with D tentatively TRBD1 (5 bases). Written as DNA, the CDR3 is TGTGCCAGCTCACCCCGGGACTCCACTGAAGCTTTCTTT. Residues: CASSPRDSTEAFF.